What follows are 32 T cell receptor beta chains derived from one specimen sequenced in a study of shared clonotypes between healthy human individuals. The table came from immunoSEQ multiplex PCR; TCRdb's copy has only in-frame clones and leaves some out. The sample carries over 1.5 million clones, roughly 98% recorded once. The specimen sequenced was naive CD4+ T cells sorted from blood. Subset in this sample: CD45RA+ positively selected. The receptors were sampled from a man younger than 40 in good health.

This clone was seen once. The rearrangement links TRBV19 to TRBJ2-5; D is perhaps TRBD2 (6 bases). There are 14 residues in the CDR3. The germline V and J ends were trimmed by 5 bases and 9 bases, with 19 bases remaining between them. The germline V gene has CDR1 LNHDA and CDR2 SQIVND (reference sequence). DNA of the CDR3: TGTGCCAGTAGTTGGGAACTAGCCTCCGCGGCCCAGTACTTC. It translates to CASSWELASAAQYF. Variable domain in full (rest from reference TRBV19 and TRBJ2-5): DGGITQSPKYLFRKEGQNVTLSCEQNLNHDAMYWYRQDPGQGLRLIYYSQIVNDFQKGDIAEGYSVSREKKESFPLTVTSAQKNPTAFYLCASSWELASAAQYFGPGTRLLVL.

Comments on this clone: This specimen includes other DNA sequences encoding the same CDR3. Here the CDR3 DNA reads TGTGCCAGCAGTTATCGAGACACTGAAGCTTTCTTT. Protein sequence: CASSYRDTEAFF. The chain has TRBV6-6 and TRBJ1-1; no definite D call. Per germline, CDR1 MNHNY and CDR2 SVGAGI (reference sequence). The V end was cut by 3 bases, the J end by 3 bases, with 5 bases between. The CDR3 is 12 residues long.

The chain links TRBV4-1 to TRBJ1-2, with D unresolved. Trimming removed 4 bases from V and 2 bases from J, with 11 bases in between. This CDR3 is built from 14 residues. Per the germline V gene, CDR1 is MGHRA and CDR2 is YSYEKL. The CDR3 region is CASSPEPLNYGYTF. The DNA of the CDR3 is TGCGCCAGCAGCCCTGAACCCCTGAACTATGGCTACACCTTC.

The V gene is TRBV6-6, the J gene TRBJ1-3; a possible D gene is TRBD1 (5 bases). V shed 0 bases and J shed 1 base, with 7 bases lying between them. Per germline, CDR1 MNHNY and CDR2 SVGAGI (reference sequence). This CDR3 region has 15 residues. CDR3 in amino acids: CASSYSTASGNTIYF. The CDR3 DNA is TGTGCCAGCAGTTACTCGACAGCGTCTGGAAACACCATATATTTT.

V usage is TRBV4-3 and J usage is TRBJ2-2, with 10 bases aligning to TRBD2. CDR3 length: 15 amino acids. Germline values: CDR1 LGHNA, CDR2 YSLEER. Trimming at V came to 1 base and at J to 8 bases, leaving 4 bases not matched to a gene. DNA for the CDR3: TGCGCCAGCAGCCAAGTGGCTAGCGGGAGAGGGGAGCTGTTTTTT. It yields the protein CASSQVASGRGELFF.

The chain carries TRBV7-3 and TRBJ2-2, with TRBD2 as a possible D gene (6 bases). Germline CDR1 is SGHTA and CDR2 is FQGTGA. V was trimmed by 0 bases and J by 5 bases, leaving 10 bases between them. The length of the CDR3 is 15 residues. CDR3 bases: TGTGCCAGCAGCTTAACGCCGGCGGGGACCGGGGAGCTGTTTTTT. This translates into CASSLTPAGTGELFF. Full variable domain (missing parts from reference TRBV7-3 and TRBJ2-2): GAGVSQTPSNKVTEKGKYVELRCDPISGHTALYWYRQSLGQGPEFLIYFQGTGAADDSGLPNDRFFAVRPEGSVSTLKIQRTERGDSAVYLCASSLTPAGTGELFFGEGSRLTVL.

The V call is TRBV27, the J call TRBJ2-1; 12 bases match TRBD2. The CDR3 spans 16 residues. With 6 bases clipped from V and 4 bases from J, the junction kept 7 bases outside the gene matches. The germline V gene has CDR1 MNHEY and CDR2 SMNVEV (reference sequence). Here the CDR3 reads CASRILLAGGYNEQFF. The DNA of the CDR3 is TGTGCCAGCAGAATCCTACTAGCGGGAGGATACAATGAGCAGTTCTTC.

The chain is built from TRBV11-2 and TRBJ2-3; the D is unclear. V gave up 0 bases and J gave up 4 bases, with 5 bases separating them. Germline CDR1 reads SGHAT; CDR2 reads FQNNGV. The CDR3 is made up of 13 amino acids. CDR3 bases: TGTGCCAGCAGCTTAGAAGGCCCAGATACGCAGTATTTT. Its translation: CASSLEGPDTQYF.

This clone appeared a single time. The chain employs TRBV28 and TRBJ2-3; D ambiguous. The CDR3 is made up of 12 amino acids. CDR1 and CDR2 from the germline V gene are MDHEN and SYDVKM. V was trimmed by 6 bases and J by 7 bases, leaving 11 bases between them. CDR3 sequence reads: CASSGVGNTQYF. The CDR3 nucleotides are TGTGCCAGCAGCGGCGTTGGAAATACGCAGTATTTT. The full variable domain, with the rest looked up from reference TRBV28 and TRBJ2-3, is DVKVTQSSRYLVKRTGEKVFLECVQDMDHENMFWYRQDPGLGLRLIYFSYDVKMKEKGDIPEGYSVSREKKERFSLILESASTNQTSMYLCASSGVGNTQYFGPGTRLTVL.

J is TRBJ2-7 and V is TRBV5-6, with D possibly being TRBD1 (6 bases). In germline, CDR1 is SGHDT, CDR2 YYEEEE. The CDR3 extends over 16 amino acids. Deletions cut 4 bases from V and 6 bases from J, with 23 bases between. The CDR3 loop reads CASSPQAGTLRSEQYF. CDR3 sequence (DNA): TGTGCCAGCAGCCCTCAGGCTGGGACACTCCGGAGCGAGCAGTACTTC.

The rearrangement joins TRBV5-1 to TRBJ1-1, with D hard to call. V shed 1 base and J shed 0 bases, with 7 bases lying between them. The CDR3 spans 14 residues. Germline V gives CDR1 SGHRS, CDR2 YFSETQ. CDR3 sequence (DNA): TGCGCCAGCAGCTTGCTTGAGATGAACACTGAAGCTTTCTTT. As protein: CASSLLEMNTEAFF.

The rearrangement links TRBV19 to TRBJ2-6, with D maybe TRBD1 (6 bases). Germline V gives CDR1 LNHDA, CDR2 SQIVND (reference sequence). V lost 7 bases, J lost 4 bases, and 17 bases lay in between. The CDR3 length is 16 residues. CDR3 bases: TGTGCCAGTAATAATAAACAGGGTCTGGGGGCCAACGTCCTGACTTTC. Amino acid sequence: CASNNKQGLGANVLTF.

This clone occurred a few times. The gene calls are TRBV2 and TRBJ1-2; no clear D gene. In germline, CDR1 is SNHLY, CDR2 FYNNEI. This CDR3 is built from 11 residues. The ends were cut back, 10 bases at V and 6 bases at J, with 12 bases in the middle. CDR3: CATEHENGYTF. Here the CDR3 DNA reads TGTGCCACAGAGCATGAGAATGGCTACACCTTC.

V gene TRBV19 combines with J gene TRBJ1-5; D gene ambiguous. The ends were cut back, 9 bases at V and 0 bases at J, with 6 bases in the middle. Germline V CDR1 and CDR2: LNHDA, SQIVND (reference sequence). The CDR3 loop spans 12 amino acids. The CDR3 DNA reads TGTGCCAGCGACAATAGCAATCAGCCCCAGCATTTT. Its protein product is CASDNSNQPQHF.

A single count supports this clone. The DNA for the CDR3 is TGTGCCAGCAGCTTATGGCCAGTAGAGACCCAGTACTTC. It translates to CASSLWPVETQYF. The chain combines TRBV7-9 with TRBJ2-5, with D unresolved. The CDR3 spans 13 residues. Trimming stripped 2 bases from V and 4 bases from J, with 8 bases between. Germline V gives CDR1 SEHNR, CDR2 FQNEAQ (reference sequence).

Only one count was recorded for this clone. The V gene is TRBV6-4, the J gene TRBJ2-2, with D uncertain. Germline CDR1 reads MRHNA; CDR2 reads SNTAGT. The CDR3 runs 15 residues. V was cut by 2 bases and J by 0 bases, with 7 bases left in between. This CDR3 is CASSDGPPNTGELFF. The CDR3 DNA sequence: TGTGCCAGCAGTGACGGCCCCCCGAACACCGGGGAGCTGTTTTTT.

CDR3 in DNA: TGCAGCGTAAGAGCCCAGGGAGCGGGCGGCTACACCTTC. Translation gives CSVRAQGAGGYTF. The chain uses TRBV29-1 and TRBJ1-2; a weak D match, TRBD1 (5 bases). Trimming took 6 bases from V and 8 from J, leaving 19 bases between them. From germline, CDR1 is SQVTM and CDR2 ANQGSEA. This CDR3 comprises 13 residues.

The chain has TRBV28 and TRBJ1-2; 7 bases are shared with TRBD1. The V and J ends lost 6 bases and 4 bases, in that order; junction bases with no gene match: 11. Germline V CDR1 and CDR2: MDHEN, SYDVKM. CDR3 length equals 15 residues. Here the CDR3 reads CASRGNRGRVYGYTF. CDR3 nucleotides: TGTGCCAGCAGGGGGAACAGGGGCCGCGTCTATGGCTACACCTTC.

Comments on this clone: The same CDR3 also results from other DNA sequences found in this sample. This rearrangement joins TRBV5-1 to TRBJ2-7, with TRBD1 matching over 9 bases. V gave up 4 bases and J gave up 1 base; unmatched junction bases: 3. The germline V gene has CDR1 SGHRS and CDR2 YFSETQ. The CDR3 contains 14 residues. The CDR3 loop is CASSRDRESYEQYF. The CDR3 DNA is TGCGCCAGCAGCAGGGACAGGGAGTCCTACGAGCAGTACTTC.

The CDR3 nucleotides read TGTGCCAGCAGCTTTACGGCTACTGGAAACACCATATATTTT. This gives the protein CASSFTATGNTIYF. The genes are TRBV7-2 and TRBJ1-3; D remains ambiguous. This CDR3 comprises 14 residues. Deletions cut 3 bases from V and 2 bases from J, with 8 bases between. Per the germline V gene, CDR1 is SGHTA and CDR2 is FQGNSA. The whole variable domain, filled in from reference TRBV7-2 and TRBJ1-3, reads GAGVSQSPSNKVTEKGKDVELRCDPISGHTALYWYRQSLGQGLEFLIYFQGNSAPDKSGLPSDRFSAERTGGSVSTLTIQRTQQEDSAVYLCASSFTATGNTIYFGEGSWLTVV.

The CDR3 nucleotides are TGTGCCATCAGTAGATGGGACAGGGGCCTACCTGGGGCCAACGTCCTGACTTTC. Its protein is CAISRWDRGLPGANVLTF. The chain carries TRBV10-3 and TRBJ2-6, with TRBD1 matching over 10 bases. The V segment lost 5 bases and the J segment 2 bases; nucleotides outside the gene matches: 9. The CDR3 extends over 18 amino acids. Germline V gene lookup returns CDR1 ENHRY and CDR2 SYGVKD.

The chain recombines TRBV5-6 with TRBJ1-1; D is undetermined. V was trimmed by 1 base and J by 5 bases, leaving 6 bases between them. The CDR3 is made up of 12 amino acids. The germline V gene encodes CDR1 SGHDT and CDR2 YYEEEE. This chain's CDR3 is CASSLWETEAFF. DNA of the CDR3: TGTGCCAGCAGCTTGTGGGAGACTGAAGCTTTCTTT.

V gene TRBV19 combines with J gene TRBJ2-7; no clear D. Germline V gives CDR1 LNHDA, CDR2 SQIVND (reference sequence). The CDR3 sequence is 11 residues long. Trimming pared 5 bases from V and 2 bases from J, leaving 4 bases between. CDR3: CASSHPYEQYF. CDR3 in DNA: TGTGCCAGTAGTCACCCCTACGAGCAGTACTTC.

The chain recombines TRBV5-1 with TRBJ2-7; 8 bases align to TRBD1. Unmatched junction bases numbered 22, after V lost 0 bases and J lost 2 bases. The CDR3 sequence is 21 residues long. Germline V gene data show CDR1 as SGHRS and CDR2 as YFSETQ. Here the CDR3 reads CASSLGGVNTGGRLSTYEQYF. The DNA for the CDR3 is TGCGCCAGCAGCTTGGGCGGTGTAAATACAGGGGGTAGATTAAGTACCTACGAGCAGTACTTC. The full variable domain, with the rest looked up from reference TRBV5-1 and TRBJ2-7, is KAGVTQTPRYLIKTRGQQVTLSCSPISGHRSVSWYQQTPGQGLQFLFEYFSETQRNKGNFPGRFSGRQFSNSRSEMNVSTLELGDSALYLCASSLGGVNTGGRLSTYEQYFGPGTRLTVT.

The chain combines TRBV5-5 with TRBJ2-1; D gene ambiguous. The CDR3 extends over 13 amino acids. CDR1 is SGHKS, CDR2 YYEKEE, per germline (reference sequence). With 4 bases removed from V and 8 bases from J, the gap between germline ends came to 13 bases. CDR3 sequence: CASSLPVLDEQFF. In DNA, the CDR3 is TGTGCCAGCAGCCTCCCCGTCCTGGATGAGCAGTTCTTC.

The gene calls are TRBV6-5 and TRBJ1-2; a possible D gene is TRBD1 (5 bases). The germline V gene encodes CDR1 MNHEY and CDR2 SVGAGI. Deletions cut 2 bases from V and 6 bases from J, with 10 bases between. This CDR3 spans 13 amino acids. CDR3 sequence reads: CASSYGGSNGYTF. CDR3 DNA sequence: TGTGCCAGCAGTTACGGGGGGTCGAATGGCTACACCTTC.

This clone was picked up one time. The rearrangement uses TRBV27 and TRBJ2-7; 7 positions match TRBD2. The CDR3 sequence is 15 residues long. Trimming cost V 2 bases and J 0 bases; bases outside gene matches: 4. Germline CDR1 reads MNHEY; CDR2 reads SMNVEV (reference sequence). CDR3 in amino acids: CASSLAGVNSYEQYF. CDR3 bases: TGTGCCAGCAGTTTAGCGGGGGTAAACTCCTACGAGCAGTACTTC.

This clone was counted a single time. This rearrangement joins TRBV25-1 to TRBJ1-1, with D uncertain. The germline V and J ends were trimmed by 6 bases and 0 bases, with 14 bases remaining between them. The CDR3 loop spans 15 amino acids. The germline gives CDR1 MGHDK, CDR2 SYGVNS. CDR3 bases: TGTGCCAGCAGAGCTCCAGGAACCATGAACACTGAAGCTTTCTTT. Residues: CASRAPGTMNTEAFF.

The V call is TRBV28, the J call TRBJ2-1; 7 bases map to TRBD1. J was trimmed by 5 bases and V by 5 bases; bases with no gene match: 15. There are 17 residues in the CDR3. Germline assignment: CDR1 MDHEN and CDR2 SYDVKM. The CDR3 loop reads CASSVIPLRDRHNEQFF. The CDR3 nucleotides read TGTGCCAGCAGTGTAATCCCTCTCCGGGACAGACACAATGAGCAGTTCTTC.

The V gene is TRBV25-1, the J gene TRBJ1-4; D unclear. The CDR3 contains 15 residues. In germline, CDR1 is MGHDK, CDR2 SYGVNS. Trimming pared 5 bases from V and 0 bases from J, leaving 10 bases between. This chain's CDR3 is CASSLSGATNEKLFF. The CDR3 nucleotides are TGTGCCAGCAGTTTATCGGGAGCAACTAATGAAAAACTGTTTTTT.

The gene calls are TRBV18 and TRBJ2-2; D not certain. CDR1 and CDR2 (germline): KGHSH, LQKENI. Trimming shortened V by 0 bases and J by 0 bases, and 11 bases separated the two germline ends. The CDR3 consists of 17 residues. The CDR3 DNA reads TGTGCCAGCTCACCACCAGGTAGACTCACGAACACCGGGGAGCTGTTTTTT. It translates to CASSPPGRLTNTGELFF.

The CDR3 DNA reads as TGTGCCACCAGCCGGAGGACAGTAACTAATGAAAAACTGTTTTTT. Protein product: CATSRRTVTNEKLFF. The V and J genes are TRBV15 and TRBJ1-4, with a possible D match to TRBD1 (6 bases). The length of the CDR3 is 15 residues. CDR1 LNHNV and CDR2 YYDKDF come from the germline V gene (reference sequence). Deletions cut 5 bases from V and 1 base from J, with 11 bases between.